Below, 8 T cell receptor beta chains from the same sample are listed, as sequenced in a study of cytomegalovirus exposure and HLA in healthy donors. PCR primers comprised 60 Vbeta and 13 Jbeta primers. Assay: immunoSEQ multiplex PCR; the TCRdb copy retains only in-frame clones and omits some. The sample shows about 130,000 clones, 75% to 90% of them seen only once. Sequences were obtained from PBMCs. The receptors derive from a woman between 35 and 50 years old in good health and CMV-seropositive.

The chain joins TRBV11-1 to TRBJ1-4, with D possibly matching TRBD1 (5 bases). V was pared by 6 bases and J by 4 bases, with 9 bases between. The CDR3 spans 13 residues. CDR1 and CDR2 from the germline V gene are SGHAT and FQDESV (reference sequence). CDR3 in DNA: TGTGCCAGCAGACGACAGATTAATGAAAAACTGTTTTTT. It translates to CASRRQINEKLFF.

This clone was recorded only once. The chain couples TRBV11-2 to TRBJ1-4; no clear D gene. Germline V gives CDR1 SGHAT, CDR2 FQNNGV. This CDR3 is 13 amino acids long. Trimming pared 3 bases from V and 8 bases from J, leaving 10 bases between. CDR3 nucleotide sequence: TGTGCCAGCAGCTTCGGGTTAGAGGAAAAACTGTTTTTT. Residues: CASSFGLEEKLFF.

The chain uses TRBV28 and TRBJ2-1; TRBD1 is a possible D gene (6 bases). Germline V gene sequence: CDR1 MDHEN, CDR2 SYDVKM. The CDR3 totals 15 residues. V lost 3 bases and J 7 bases, leaving 16 bases between the germline ends. The CDR3 sequence: CASSLGRQVNNEQFF. For the CDR3, the DNA is TGTGCCAGCAGTTTGGGGCGACAGGTTAATAATGAGCAGTTCTTC.

The chain links TRBV9 to TRBJ2-3; 14 bases line up with TRBD2. V was pared by 0 bases and J by 12 bases, with 9 bases of the junction left unmatched. CDR1 and CDR2 (germline): SGDLS, YYNGEE. The CDR3 is 16 residues long. This chain's CDR3 is CASSVVPGLAGEIQYF. DNA of the CDR3: TGTGCCAGCAGCGTAGTCCCGGGACTAGCGGGGGAGATACAGTATTTT.

The V gene is TRBV9, the J gene TRBJ2-1; 9 bases align to TRBD2. V shed 4 bases, J shed 12 bases, and the junction held 14 bases outside the gene matches. The germline V gene has CDR1 SGDLS and CDR2 YYNGEE. The CDR3 is 15 amino acids. CDR3 amino acids: CASSPQSLAGPGQFF. As DNA, the CDR3 is TGTGCCAGCAGCCCTCAAAGTCTAGCGGGGCCCGGGCAGTTCTTC.

This chain connects TRBV6-1 to TRBJ1-2; D is perhaps TRBD1 (5 bases). CDR3 size: 16 residues. Per germline, CDR1 MNHNS and CDR2 SASEGT. V lost 4 bases and J 2 bases, leaving 17 bases between the germline ends. DNA for the CDR3: TGTGCCAGCAGTGGAACGACAGAGAGGACCAACTATGGCTACACCTTC. It is translated as CASSGTTERTNYGYTF.

The chain carries TRBV2 and TRBJ1-6; unclear D gene. The CDR3 extends over 16 amino acids. V was cut by 7 bases and J by 0 bases, with 13 bases left in between. In germline, CDR1 is SNHLY, CDR2 FYNNEI. As DNA, the CDR3 is TGTGCCAGCACAGTCGGAGGCCGCTCCTATAATTCACCCCTCCACTTT. Translation gives CASTVGGRSYNSPLHF.

This rearrangement joins TRBV5-1 to TRBJ1-1; D call uncertain. V dropped 4 bases and J dropped 0 bases, with 13 bases sitting between them. CDR1 is SGHRS and CDR2 is YFSETQ in the germline V gene. CDR3 length: 15 amino acids. The CDR3 here is CASSNGAGLNTEAFF. The CDR3 coding sequence is TGCGCCAGCAGCAACGGAGCGGGGTTGAACACTGAAGCTTTCTTT.